This T cell receptor beta chain was sequenced for a study of shared clonotypes between healthy human individuals. Regarding the study as a whole: Generation probability values for non-shared clonotypes were lower than those for clonotypes shared by all four donors. Sorted-subset samples were not fully sequenced, rarefaction indicated.

Replicate PCRs for sorted subsets used 200 ng DNA; this equaled 25,000 to 30,000 T cell genomes. Sequenced by immunoSEQ multiplex PCR; TCRdb stores in-frame clones only, minus some. Here the sample spans 550,000 to 750,000 clones, roughly 95% being singletons. Turning to this clone: Antigen: not known.

Naive CD8 cells comprised CD45RO-negative, CCR7-positively selected cells, excluding terminally differentiated effector memory CD45RA+ cells. The TCR was taken from a woman aged 25 to 39 in good health. The material sequenced was naive CD8+ T cells sorted from blood.

CDR3 region: CASSLDGEETQYF. The CDR3, as DNA: TGTGCCAGTAGTCTGGACGGTGAAGAGACCCAGTACTTC. The chain uses TRBV19 and TRBJ2-5; D remains unclear. Germline assignment: CDR1 LNHDA and CDR2 SQIVND (reference sequence). This CDR3 region has 13 residues. V lost 5 bases and J lost 3, with 10 bases in between.